Each of the 27 T cell receptor beta chains below was sequenced from the same sample in a study of T cells after yellow fever vaccination. Using its own MiXCR run on the 5' RACE reads, TCRdb lists one record per CDR3 protein. Altogether some 500,000 distinct CDR3 sequences are present, around an eighth being singletons, with the ten largest covering over 12%. The specimen was PBMCs, collected on the day of the yellow fever booster vaccination. Receptor source: a man aged 25-45 years who received the YFV17D yellow fever vaccine.

This chain connects TRBV7-8 to TRBJ2-3; D is unresolved. V was trimmed by 5 bases and J by 4 bases, leaving 10 bases between them. The V gene's germline CDR1 is SGHVS and CDR2 FQNEAQ. The length of the CDR3 is 13 residues. CDR3 coding DNA: TGTGCCAGCAGCCAGCAGCCCGCAGATACGCAGTATTTT. Its protein product is CASSQQPADTQYF. The variable domain in full, with the rest retrieved from reference TRBV7-8 and TRBJ2-3, is GAGVSQSPRYKVAKRGQDVALRCDPISGHVSLFWYQQALGQGPEFLTYFQNEAQLDKSGLPSDRFFAERPEGSVSTLKIQRTQQEDSAVYLCASSQQPADTQYFGPGTRLTVL.

This clonotype was seen a handful of times. The CDR3 nucleotides are TGTGCCAGCAGCTTCGACAGGACGACCTACGAGCAGTACTTC. Translated: CASSFDRTTYEQYF. This chain joins TRBV7-2 and TRBJ2-7; possibly TRBD1 for D (6 bases). CDR1 SGHTA and CDR2 FQGNSA come from the germline V gene. With 3 bases removed from V and 2 bases from J, the gap between germline ends came to 11 bases. CDR3 length: 14 amino acids.

The J gene is TRBJ2-3, the V gene TRBV7-8; D gene unclear. V lost 1 base, J lost 2 bases, and 10 bases lay in between. Germline values: CDR1 SGHVS, CDR2 FQNEAQ. The CDR3 has 15 amino acids. CDR3 DNA: TGTGCCAGCAGCTTAGTCGTTTTTAACACAGATACGCAGTATTTT. This codes for CASSLVVFNTDTQYF.

The V call is TRBV9, the J call TRBJ2-3, with 7 bases identical to TRBD2. With V trimmed by 0 bases and J by 7 bases, 8 bases remained unmatched. The germline CDR1 and CDR2 sequences are SGDLS and YYNGEE. This CDR3 is 15 amino acids long. The CDR3 DNA reads as TGTGCCAGCAGCGTAGAAAGCGGGGCTCGGTATACGCAGTATTTT. As protein: CASSVESGARYTQYF.

This clonotype was counted a single time. V and J are TRBV5-6 and TRBJ2-1; TRBD2 agrees at 12 bases. Germline V gives CDR1 SGHDT, CDR2 YYEEEE. There are 16 residues in the CDR3. V trimming: 4 bases; J trimming: 12 bases; junction bases outside the gene matches: 14. In nucleotides, the CDR3 is TGTGCCAGCAGCGCTACCAGGACTAGCGGGGCTCTGGTGCAGTTCTTC. Translation gives CASSATRTSGALVQFF.

The chain recombines TRBV27 with TRBJ2-1; D is unresolved. Per the germline V gene, CDR1 is MNHEY and CDR2 is SMNVEV (reference sequence). There are 14 residues in the CDR3. V was trimmed by 2 bases and J by 6 bases, leaving 11 bases between them. The DNA for the CDR3 is TGTGCCAGCAGTTTAACCTGGGGTTCCAATGAGCAGTTCTTC. Protein sequence: CASSLTWGSNEQFF.

The CDR3 protein is CASSSLPGGDNEQFF. CDR3 nucleotide sequence: TGCGCCAGCAGCTCCCTCCCGGGGGGGGACAATGAGCAGTTCTTC. The chain uses TRBV5-1 and TRBJ2-1, with TRBD2 matching 8 bases. V dropped 3 bases and J dropped 5; count of bases not matched to a gene: 7. From germline, CDR1 is SGHRS and CDR2 YFSETQ. The CDR3 sequence is 15 residues long.

This clonotype showed up just a few times. With a much larger clone just one base away, this may be a read error. The chain employs TRBV18 and TRBJ2-2; D is undetermined. Germline CDR1 and CDR2: KGHSH and LQKENI. CDR3 length: 16 amino acids. The CDR3 DNA reads as TGTGCCAGCTCACCACCGCTGGGCCTCTCCACCTGGGAGCTGTTTTTT. It yields the protein CASSPPLGLSTWELFF.

The V and J genes are TRBV4-3 and TRBJ2-1; unclear D gene. Germline V CDR1 and CDR2: LGHNA, YSLEER. The CDR3 sequence is 15 residues long. Trimming removed 0 bases at V and 1 base at J, with 7 bases between. The CDR3 DNA sequence: TGCGCCAGCAGCCAAGAAGGAGCTTCCTACAATGAGCAGTTCTTC. It translates to CASSQEGASYNEQFF.

In this sample, this clonotype turned up a few times. The V call is TRBV7-2, the J call TRBJ2-7; the match to TRBD2 covers 8 bases. The ends lost 5 bases at V and 3 bases at J; junction bases unmatched: 9. The CDR3 totals 15 residues. Germline V lookup: CDR1 SGHTA, CDR2 FQGNSA. The CDR3 DNA reads as TGTGCCAGCAGCCTAACCAGCGGGGGCCACTACGAGCAGTACTTC. Protein product: CASSLTSGGHYEQYF.

The rearrangement links TRBV18 to TRBJ1-1; possible D gene TRBD1, 6 bases. CDR1 KGHSH and CDR2 LQKENI come from the germline V gene. The CDR3 length is 13 residues. With 1 base removed from V and 7 bases from J, the gap between germline ends came to 10 bases. This CDR3 is CASSPQPRGEAFF. The CDR3, as DNA: TGTGCCAGCTCACCACAGCCCAGGGGTGAAGCTTTCTTT. Based on the CDR3 plus reference TRBV18 and TRBJ1-1, the full variable domain is NAGVMQNPRHLVRRRGQEARLRCSPMKGHSHVYWYRQLPEEGLKFMVYLQKENIIDESGMPKERFSAEFPKEGPSILRIQQVVRGDSAAYFCASSPQPRGEAFFGQGTRLTVV.

The chain employs TRBV5-1 and TRBJ2-2; 7 nucleotides agree with TRBD2. The ends lost 0 bases at V and 5 bases at J; junction bases unmatched: 4. There are 15 residues in the CDR3. Germline V gene lookup returns CDR1 SGHRS and CDR2 YFSETQ. The CDR3 loop reads CASSLATSPTGELFF. The CDR3 bases are TGCGCCAGCAGCTTGGCGACTAGCCCGACCGGGGAGCTGTTTTTT.

A note on this clonotype: The junction differs from germline at one of its ends, possibly a read error. The genes are TRBV5-1 and TRBJ2-3; D gene unclear. Germline CDR1 SGHRS, CDR2 YFSETQ. The CDR3 has 12 amino acids. CDR3 region: CASSSDGFAPNF. DNA of the CDR3: TGCGCCAGCAGCTCGGACGGCTTTGCACCTAATTTT.

The rearrangement joins TRBV5-1 to TRBJ1-1; perhaps TRBD1 as D (5 bases). V lost 7 bases and J 1 base, leaving 8 bases between the germline ends. Germline-derived CDR1 and CDR2 are SGHRS and YFSETQ. The CDR3 has 12 amino acids. The CDR3 loop reads CASGTQNTEAFF. In DNA form, the CDR3 reads TGCGCCAGCGGGACCCAGAACACTGAAGCTTTCTTT.

This clonotype was observed a handful of times. The J gene is TRBJ1-2, the V gene TRBV20-1; D is uncertain. V was cut by 0 bases and J by 3 bases, with 8 bases left in between. Germline CDR1 and CDR2: DFQATT and SNEGSKA (reference sequence). The CDR3 covers 13 residues. The CDR3 protein is CSAREQTHYGYTF. CDR3 coding DNA: TGCAGTGCTAGAGAACAGACCCACTATGGCTACACCTTC.

The chain links TRBV5-1 to TRBJ2-5; TRBD2 matches at 9 bases. Unmatched junction bases numbered 7, after V lost 0 bases and J lost 4 bases. Germline CDR1 is SGHRS and CDR2 is YFSETQ. CDR3 length: 16 amino acids. The CDR3 spells CASSLAVASGTETQYF. CDR3 nucleotides: TGCGCCAGCAGCTTGGCCGTAGCTAGCGGGACAGAGACCCAGTACTTC.

The sample holds many counts of this clonotype. The chain uses TRBV7-9 and TRBJ2-3, with D possibly called TRBD1 or TRBD2 (5 bases each). Germline-derived CDR1 and CDR2 are SEHNR and FQNEAQ (reference sequence). The CDR3 covers 12 residues. V dropped 6 bases and J dropped 6 bases, with 10 bases sitting between them. DNA for the CDR3: TGTGCCAGCAGGGGGCGCGGGGATACGCAGTATTTT. It is translated as CASRGRGDTQYF. The full variable domain, with the rest looked up from reference TRBV7-9 and TRBJ2-3, is DTGVSQNPRHKITKRGQNVTFRCDPISEHNRLYWYRQTLGQGPEFLTYFQNEAQLEKSRLLSDRFSAERPKGSFSTLEIQRTEQGDSAMYLCASRGRGDTQYFGPGTRLTVL.

The rearrangement links TRBV12-3 or TRBV12-4 to TRBJ2-3, with D possibly being TRBD2 (5 bases). CDR3 length: 15 amino acids. V was trimmed by 3 bases and J by 1 base, leaving 11 bases between them. CDR3 nucleotides: TGTGCCAGCAGTTTTTGGGCGGGCGGCACAGATACGCAGTATTTT. Translated, it gives CASSFWAGGTDTQYF.

V gene TRBV12-3 or TRBV12-4 combines with J gene TRBJ1-5, with 7 bases matching TRBD1. J was trimmed by 3 bases and V by 3 bases; bases with no gene match: 5. The CDR3 is 15 residues long. This CDR3 reads CASSFATGVNQPQHF. In DNA, the CDR3 is TGTGCCAGCAGTTTCGCAACAGGGGTCAATCAGCCCCAGCATTTT.

This clonotype was recorded at least ten times. The chain joins TRBV28 to TRBJ2-5, with D unclear. CDR1 MDHEN and CDR2 SYDVKM come from the germline V gene. The CDR3 loop spans 14 amino acids. The germline V and J ends were trimmed by 5 bases and 1 base, with 11 bases remaining between them. The chain's CDR3 is CASSPTGFQETQYF. The CDR3, as DNA: TGTGCCAGCAGTCCAACCGGTTTCCAAGAGACCCAGTACTTC. Together with reference TRBV28 and TRBJ2-5, the CDR3 gives the full variable domain: DVKVTQSSRYLVKRTGEKVFLECVQDMDHENMFWYRQDPGLGLRLIYFSYDVKMKEKGDIPEGYSVSREKKERFSLILESASTNQTSMYLCASSPTGFQETQYFGPGTRLLVL.

This clonotype was counted a few times. The gene calls are TRBV7-6 and TRBJ2-3; 10 nucleotides match TRBD2. V shed 0 bases, J shed 1 base, and the junction held 4 bases outside the gene matches. CDR1 and CDR2 (germline): SGHVS, FNYEAQ. The CDR3 consists of 17 residues. The CDR3, as DNA: TGTGCCAGCAGCTTAGCGTCCCTAGCGGGAGGCACAGATACGCAGTATTTT. It codes for CASSLASLAGGTDTQYF.

The V and J genes are TRBV7-2 and TRBJ2-5; TRBD1 is a possible D gene (5 bases). CDR1 and CDR2 (germline): SGHTA, FQGNSA. There are 14 residues in the CDR3. Between the trimmed V and J ends, which lost 5 bases and 5 bases, there was a span of 15 bases. The CDR3 loop reads CASSPMAGLETQYF. DNA for the CDR3: TGTGCCAGCAGCCCAATGGCAGGGTTGGAGACCCAGTACTTC.

The rearrangement uses TRBV19 and TRBJ2-2; D uncertain. Trimming removed 1 base at V and 0 bases at J, with 12 bases between. This CDR3 is built from 17 residues. From germline, CDR1 is LNHDA and CDR2 SQIVND (reference sequence). This CDR3 is CASSIGLTVPNTGELFF. In nucleotides, the CDR3 is TGTGCCAGTAGTATAGGGCTGACTGTTCCGAACACCGGGGAGCTGTTTTTT.

The rearrangement links TRBV6-1 to TRBJ2-3, with TRBD2 identical over 7 bases. Losses at the gene ends were 4 bases for V and 1 base for J; bases not matched to a gene: 5. Germline V lookup: CDR1 MNHNS, CDR2 SASEGT. The CDR3 sequence is 15 residues long. The CDR3 coding sequence is TGTGCCAGCAGTGTCGCGGGAGACGGCACAGATACGCAGTATTTT. Amino acid sequence: CASSVAGDGTDTQYF.

This chain joins TRBV2 and TRBJ2-7, with a possible D match to TRBD1 (6 bases). The V end lost 7 bases, the J end lost 6 bases, and 16 bases lay between the germline ends. The length of the CDR3 is 13 residues. In germline, CDR1 is SNHLY, CDR2 FYNNEI. CDR3 DNA: TGTGCCAGCAACTTACAGGACAGCTTCGAGCAGTACTTC. Encoded protein: CASNLQDSFEQYF.

Only a few counts were recorded for this clonotype. V gene TRBV4-3 combines with J gene TRBJ2-5; D possibly matches TRBD1 or TRBD2 (5 bases each). V lost 5 bases to trimming and J lost 2 bases, with 9 bases between them. This CDR3 has 13 residues. The germline CDR1 and CDR2 sequences are LGHNA and YSLEER. This CDR3 reads CASSRDQQETQYF. The CDR3 nucleotides are TGCGCCAGCAGCAGGGACCAGCAAGAGACCCAGTACTTC.

This clonotype was recorded a few times. The CDR3 DNA follows: TGCGCCAGCAGCCAAGTGCAGGGCCCAACCTACGAGCAGTACTTC. Translated: CASSQVQGPTYEQYF. V gene TRBV4-3 combines with J gene TRBJ2-7; possibly TRBD1 for D (5 bases). V was cut by 1 base and J by 2 bases, with 12 bases left in between. CDR1 is LGHNA and CDR2 is YSLEER in the germline V gene. The length of the CDR3 is 15 residues.